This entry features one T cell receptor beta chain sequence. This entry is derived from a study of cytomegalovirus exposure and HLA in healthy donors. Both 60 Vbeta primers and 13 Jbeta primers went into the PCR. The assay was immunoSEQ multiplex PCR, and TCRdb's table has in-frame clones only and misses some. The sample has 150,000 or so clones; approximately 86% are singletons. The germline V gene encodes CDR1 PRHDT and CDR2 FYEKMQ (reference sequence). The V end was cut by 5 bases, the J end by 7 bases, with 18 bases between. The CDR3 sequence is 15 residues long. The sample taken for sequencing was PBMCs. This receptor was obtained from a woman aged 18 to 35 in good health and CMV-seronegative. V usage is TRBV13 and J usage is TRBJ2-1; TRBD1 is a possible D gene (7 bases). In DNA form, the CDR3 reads TGTGCCAGCAGCGCGGGACAGTGGGGTCGGAATGAGCAGTTCTTC. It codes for CASSAGQWGRNEQFF.